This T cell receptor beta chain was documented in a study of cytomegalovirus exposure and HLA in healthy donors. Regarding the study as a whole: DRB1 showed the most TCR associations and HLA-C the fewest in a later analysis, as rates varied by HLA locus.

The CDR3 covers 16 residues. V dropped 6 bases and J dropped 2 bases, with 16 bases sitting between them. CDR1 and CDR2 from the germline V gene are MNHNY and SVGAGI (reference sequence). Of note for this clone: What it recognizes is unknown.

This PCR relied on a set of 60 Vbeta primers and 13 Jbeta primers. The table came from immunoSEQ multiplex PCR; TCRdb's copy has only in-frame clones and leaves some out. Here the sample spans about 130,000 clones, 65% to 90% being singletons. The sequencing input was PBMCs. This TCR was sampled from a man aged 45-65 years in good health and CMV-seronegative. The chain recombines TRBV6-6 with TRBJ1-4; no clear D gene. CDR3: CASREPNLVTNEKLFF. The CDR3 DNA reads TGTGCCAGCAGGGAACCCAACCTAGTCACTAATGAAAAACTGTTTTTT.